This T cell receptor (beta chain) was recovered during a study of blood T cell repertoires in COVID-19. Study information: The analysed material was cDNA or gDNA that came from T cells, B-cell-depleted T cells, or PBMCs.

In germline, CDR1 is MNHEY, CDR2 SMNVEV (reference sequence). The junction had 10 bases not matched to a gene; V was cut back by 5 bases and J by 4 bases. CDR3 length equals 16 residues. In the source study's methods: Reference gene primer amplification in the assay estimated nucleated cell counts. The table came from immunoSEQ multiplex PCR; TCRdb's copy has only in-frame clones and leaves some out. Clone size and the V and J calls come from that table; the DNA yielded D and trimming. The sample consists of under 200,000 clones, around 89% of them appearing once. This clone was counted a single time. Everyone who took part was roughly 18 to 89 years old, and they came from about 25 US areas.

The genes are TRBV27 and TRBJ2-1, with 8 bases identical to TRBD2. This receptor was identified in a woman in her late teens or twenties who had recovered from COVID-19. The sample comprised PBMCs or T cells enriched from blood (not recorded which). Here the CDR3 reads CASSTTGTRVYNEQFF. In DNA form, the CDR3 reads TGTGCCAGCAGTACGACCGGGACTAGGGTTTACAATGAGCAGTTCTTC.